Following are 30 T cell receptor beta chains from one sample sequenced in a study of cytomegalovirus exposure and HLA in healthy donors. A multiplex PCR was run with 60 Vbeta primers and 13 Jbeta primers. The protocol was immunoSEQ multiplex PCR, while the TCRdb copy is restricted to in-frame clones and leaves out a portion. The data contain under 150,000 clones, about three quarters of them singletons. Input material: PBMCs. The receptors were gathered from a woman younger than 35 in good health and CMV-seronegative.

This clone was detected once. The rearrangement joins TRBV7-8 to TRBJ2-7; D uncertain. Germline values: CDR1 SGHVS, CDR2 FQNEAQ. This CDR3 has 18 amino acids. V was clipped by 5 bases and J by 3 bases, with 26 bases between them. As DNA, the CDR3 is TGTGCCAGCAGCACCCAACATCCGGGTTGGAGTACCGACTACGAGCAGTACTTC. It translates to CASSTQHPGWSTDYEQYF.

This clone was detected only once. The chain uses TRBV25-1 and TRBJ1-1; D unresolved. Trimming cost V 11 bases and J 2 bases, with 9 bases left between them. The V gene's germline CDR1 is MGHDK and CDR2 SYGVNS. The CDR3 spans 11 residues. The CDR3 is CASTRNTEAFF. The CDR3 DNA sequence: TGTGCCTCGACAAGAAACACTGAAGCTTTCTTT.

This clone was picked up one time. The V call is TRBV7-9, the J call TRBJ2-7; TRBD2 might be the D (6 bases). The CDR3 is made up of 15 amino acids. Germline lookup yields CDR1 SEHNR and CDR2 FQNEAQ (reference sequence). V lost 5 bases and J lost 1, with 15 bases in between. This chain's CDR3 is CASSEKREESYEQYF. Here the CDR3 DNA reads TGTGCCAGCAGCGAGAAGAGGGAGGAATCCTACGAGCAGTACTTC. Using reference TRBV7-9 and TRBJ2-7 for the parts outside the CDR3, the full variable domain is DTGVSQNPRHKITKRGQNVTFRCDPISEHNRLYWYRQTLGQGPEFLTYFQNEAQLEKSRLLSDRFSAERPKGSFSTLEIQRTEQGDSAMYLCASSEKREESYEQYFGPGTRLTVT.

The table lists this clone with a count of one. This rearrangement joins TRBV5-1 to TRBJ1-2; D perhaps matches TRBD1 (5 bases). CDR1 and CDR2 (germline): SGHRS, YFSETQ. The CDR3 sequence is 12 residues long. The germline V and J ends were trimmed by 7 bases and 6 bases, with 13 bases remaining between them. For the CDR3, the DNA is TGCGCCAGCCGGCCGGGGGTCGATGGCTACACCTTC. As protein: CASRPGVDGYTF.

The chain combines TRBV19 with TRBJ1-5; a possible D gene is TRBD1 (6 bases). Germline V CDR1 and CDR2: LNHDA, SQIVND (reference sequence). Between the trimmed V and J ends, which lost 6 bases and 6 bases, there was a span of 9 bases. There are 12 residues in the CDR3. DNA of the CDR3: TGTGCCAGTAGGGACAGATTTCAGCCCCAGCATTTT. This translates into CASRDRFQPQHF.

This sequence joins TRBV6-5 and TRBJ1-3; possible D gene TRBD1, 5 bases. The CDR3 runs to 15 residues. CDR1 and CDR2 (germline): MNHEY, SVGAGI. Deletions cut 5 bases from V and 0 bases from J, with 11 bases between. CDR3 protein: CASSRQQLSGNTIYF. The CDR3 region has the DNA TGTGCCAGCAGTCGACAGCAACTCTCTGGAAACACCATATATTTT.

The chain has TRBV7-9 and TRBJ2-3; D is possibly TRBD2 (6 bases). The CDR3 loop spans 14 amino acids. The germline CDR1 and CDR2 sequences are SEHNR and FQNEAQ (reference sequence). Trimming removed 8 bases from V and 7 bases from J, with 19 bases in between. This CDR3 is CASLRGWGPNTQYF. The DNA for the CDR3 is TGTGCCAGCCTCCGGGGGTGGGGCCCCAATACGCAGTATTTT.

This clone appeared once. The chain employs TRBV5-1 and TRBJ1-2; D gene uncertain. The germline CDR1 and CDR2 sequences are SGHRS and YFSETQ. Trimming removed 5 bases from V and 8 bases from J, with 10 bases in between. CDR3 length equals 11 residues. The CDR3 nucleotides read TGCGCCAGCAGTACGGGAAAGGGCTACACCTTC. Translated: CASSTGKGYTF. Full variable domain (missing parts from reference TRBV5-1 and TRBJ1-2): KAGVTQTPRYLIKTRGQQVTLSCSPISGHRSVSWYQQTPGQGLQFLFEYFSETQRNKGNFPGRFSGRQFSNSRSEMNVSTLELGDSALYLCASSTGKGYTFGSGTRLTVV.

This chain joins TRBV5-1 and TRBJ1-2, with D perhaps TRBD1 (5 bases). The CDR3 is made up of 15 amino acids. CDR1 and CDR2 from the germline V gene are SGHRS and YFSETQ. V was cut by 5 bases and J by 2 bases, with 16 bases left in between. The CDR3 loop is CASRGGGSLNYGYTF. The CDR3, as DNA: TGCGCCAGCAGAGGCGGGGGTAGCCTGAACTATGGCTACACCTTC. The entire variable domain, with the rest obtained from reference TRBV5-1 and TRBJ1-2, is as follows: KAGVTQTPRYLIKTRGQQVTLSCSPISGHRSVSWYQQTPGQGLQFLFEYFSETQRNKGNFPGRFSGRQFSNSRSEMNVSTLELGDSALYLCASRGGGSLNYGYTFGSGTRLTVV.

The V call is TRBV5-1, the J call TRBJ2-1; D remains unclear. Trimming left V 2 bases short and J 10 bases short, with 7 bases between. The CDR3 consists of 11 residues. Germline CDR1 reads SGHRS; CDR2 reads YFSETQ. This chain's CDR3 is CASSFEREQFF. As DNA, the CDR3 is TGCGCCAGCAGCTTCGAGCGAGAGCAGTTCTTC.

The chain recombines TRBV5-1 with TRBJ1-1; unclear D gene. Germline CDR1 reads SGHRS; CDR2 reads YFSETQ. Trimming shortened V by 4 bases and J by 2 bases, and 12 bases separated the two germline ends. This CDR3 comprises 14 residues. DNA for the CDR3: TGCGCCAGCAGCATAGGACTGGGAAACACTGAAGCTTTCTTT. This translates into CASSIGLGNTEAFF.

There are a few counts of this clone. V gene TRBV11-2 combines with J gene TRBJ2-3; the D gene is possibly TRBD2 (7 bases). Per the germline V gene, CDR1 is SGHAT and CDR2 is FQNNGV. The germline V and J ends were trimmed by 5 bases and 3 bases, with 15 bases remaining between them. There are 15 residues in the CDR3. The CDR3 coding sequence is TGTGCCAGCAGCCCGGATCGGGGGGCGACAGATACGCAGTATTTT. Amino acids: CASSPDRGATDTQYF.

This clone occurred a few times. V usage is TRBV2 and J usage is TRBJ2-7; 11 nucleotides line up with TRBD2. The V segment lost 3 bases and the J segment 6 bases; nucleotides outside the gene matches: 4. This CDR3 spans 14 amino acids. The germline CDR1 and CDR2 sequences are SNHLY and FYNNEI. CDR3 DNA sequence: TGTGCCAGCAGTGACATAGCGGGAGGGGTCGAGCAGTACTTC. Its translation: CASSDIAGGVEQYF.

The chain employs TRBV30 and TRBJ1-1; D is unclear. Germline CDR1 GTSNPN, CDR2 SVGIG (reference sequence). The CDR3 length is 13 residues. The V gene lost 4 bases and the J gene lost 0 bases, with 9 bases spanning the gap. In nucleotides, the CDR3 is TGTGCCTGGATGATGTCGGTGAACACTGAAGCTTTCTTT. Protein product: CAWMMSVNTEAFF.

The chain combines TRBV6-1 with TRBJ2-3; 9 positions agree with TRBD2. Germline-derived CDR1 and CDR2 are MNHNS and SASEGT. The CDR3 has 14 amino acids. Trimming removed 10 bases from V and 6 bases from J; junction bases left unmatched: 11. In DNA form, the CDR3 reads TGTGCCACCCAAGGGGCGGGAGGGATGGATACGCAGTATTTT. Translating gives CATQGAGGMDTQYF.

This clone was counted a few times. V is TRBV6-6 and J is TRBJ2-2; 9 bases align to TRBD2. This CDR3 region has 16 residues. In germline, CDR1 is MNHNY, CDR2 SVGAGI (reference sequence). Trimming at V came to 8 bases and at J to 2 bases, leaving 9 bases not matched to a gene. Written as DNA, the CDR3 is TGTGCCAGCCGCTACCGACTAGCGGACAACACCGGGGAGCTGTTTTTT. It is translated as CASRYRLADNTGELFF.

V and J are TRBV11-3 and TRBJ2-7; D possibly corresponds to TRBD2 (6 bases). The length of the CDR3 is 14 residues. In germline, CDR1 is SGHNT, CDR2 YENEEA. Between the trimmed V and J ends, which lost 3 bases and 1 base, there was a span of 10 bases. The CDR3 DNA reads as TGTGCCAGCAGCTTGGGCGGGACTTCCTACGAGCAGTACTTC. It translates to CASSLGGTSYEQYF.

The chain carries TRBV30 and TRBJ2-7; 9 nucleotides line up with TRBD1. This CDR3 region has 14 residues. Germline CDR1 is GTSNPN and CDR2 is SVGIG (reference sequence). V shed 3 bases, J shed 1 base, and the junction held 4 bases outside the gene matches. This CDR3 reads CAWSDRGGSYEQYF. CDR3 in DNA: TGTGCCTGGAGCGACAGGGGGGGGTCCTACGAGCAGTACTTC. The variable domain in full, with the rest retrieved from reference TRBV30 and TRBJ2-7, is SQTIHQWPATLVQPVGSPLSLECTVEGTSNPNLYWYRQAAGRGLQLLFYSVGIGQISSEVPQNLSASRPQDRQFILSSKKLLLSDSGFYLCAWSDRGGSYEQYFGPGTRLTVT.

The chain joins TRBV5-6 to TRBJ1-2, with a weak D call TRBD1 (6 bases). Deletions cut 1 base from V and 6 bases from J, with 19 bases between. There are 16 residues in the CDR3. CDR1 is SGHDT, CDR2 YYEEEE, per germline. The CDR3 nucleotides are TGTGCCAGCAGCTTGTTAGCCCAACAGGGCTCCCATGGCTACACCTTC. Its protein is CASSLLAQQGSHGYTF.

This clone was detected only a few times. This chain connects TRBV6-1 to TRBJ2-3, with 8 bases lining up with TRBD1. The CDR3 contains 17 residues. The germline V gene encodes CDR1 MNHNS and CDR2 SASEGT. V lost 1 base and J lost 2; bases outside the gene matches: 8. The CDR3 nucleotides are TGTGCCAGCAGTGAAGTAGGGACAGGAGGTCTCACAGATACGCAGTATTTT. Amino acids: CASSEVGTGGLTDTQYF.

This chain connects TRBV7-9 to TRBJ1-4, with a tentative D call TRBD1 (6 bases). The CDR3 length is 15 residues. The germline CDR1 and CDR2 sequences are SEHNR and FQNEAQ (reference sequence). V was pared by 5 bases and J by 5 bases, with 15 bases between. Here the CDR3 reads CASSQTRTVNEKLFF. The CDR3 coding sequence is TGTGCCAGCAGCCAGACCCGGACAGTAAATGAAAAACTGTTTTTT.

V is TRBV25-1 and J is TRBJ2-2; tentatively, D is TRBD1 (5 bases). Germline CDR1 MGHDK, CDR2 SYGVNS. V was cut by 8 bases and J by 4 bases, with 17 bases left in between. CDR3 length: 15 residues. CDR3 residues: CASGPTEIFTGELFF. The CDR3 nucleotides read TGTGCCAGCGGACCGACAGAGATTTTCACCGGGGAGCTGTTTTTT.

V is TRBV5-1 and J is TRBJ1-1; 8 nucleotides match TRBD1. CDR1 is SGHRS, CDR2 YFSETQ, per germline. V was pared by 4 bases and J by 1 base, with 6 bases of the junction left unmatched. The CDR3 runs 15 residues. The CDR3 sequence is CASSGVGQENTEAFF. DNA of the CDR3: TGCGCCAGCAGCGGGGTGGGACAGGAGAACACTGAAGCTTTCTTT.

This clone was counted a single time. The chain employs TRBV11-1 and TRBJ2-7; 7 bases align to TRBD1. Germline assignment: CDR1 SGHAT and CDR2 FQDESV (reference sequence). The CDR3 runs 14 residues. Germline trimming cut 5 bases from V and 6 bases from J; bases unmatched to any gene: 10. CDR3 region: CASSHGRQGGEQYF. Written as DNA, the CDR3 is TGTGCCAGCAGCCACGGCCGACAGGGCGGCGAGCAGTACTTC.

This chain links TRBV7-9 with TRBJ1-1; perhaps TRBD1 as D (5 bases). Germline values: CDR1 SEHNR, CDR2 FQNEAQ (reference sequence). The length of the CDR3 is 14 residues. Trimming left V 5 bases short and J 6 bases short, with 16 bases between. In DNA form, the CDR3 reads TGTGCCAGCAGCCCTGTAGGGGAAGGAGCTGAAGCTTTCTTT. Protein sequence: CASSPVGEGAEAFF.

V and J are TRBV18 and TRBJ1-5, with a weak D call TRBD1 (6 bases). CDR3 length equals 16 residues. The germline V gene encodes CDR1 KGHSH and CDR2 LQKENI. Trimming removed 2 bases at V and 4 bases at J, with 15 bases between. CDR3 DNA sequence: TGTGCCAGCTCACCAGACTTGGACAGCCCTAATCAGCCCCAGCATTTT. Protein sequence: CASSPDLDSPNQPQHF.

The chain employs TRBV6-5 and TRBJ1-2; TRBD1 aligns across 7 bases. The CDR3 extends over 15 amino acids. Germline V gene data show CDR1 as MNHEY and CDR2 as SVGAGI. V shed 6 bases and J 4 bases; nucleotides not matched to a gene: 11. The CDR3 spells CASRNRGHDIYGYTF. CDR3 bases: TGTGCCAGCAGAAACAGGGGACATGACATCTATGGCTACACCTTC.

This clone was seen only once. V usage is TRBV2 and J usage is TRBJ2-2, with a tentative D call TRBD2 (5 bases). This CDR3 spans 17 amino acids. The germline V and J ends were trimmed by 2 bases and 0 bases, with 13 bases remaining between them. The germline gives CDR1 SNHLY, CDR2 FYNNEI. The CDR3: CASSESRAGTNTGELFF. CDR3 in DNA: TGTGCCAGCAGTGAATCTCGGGCGGGTACGAACACCGGGGAGCTGTTTTTT.

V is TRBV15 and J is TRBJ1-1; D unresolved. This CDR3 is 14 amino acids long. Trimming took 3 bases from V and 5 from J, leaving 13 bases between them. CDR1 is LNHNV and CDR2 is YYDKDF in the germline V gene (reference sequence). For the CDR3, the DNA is TGTGCCACCAGCAGGATACAAGGGAGGACTGAAGCTTTCTTT. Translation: CATSRIQGRTEAFF.

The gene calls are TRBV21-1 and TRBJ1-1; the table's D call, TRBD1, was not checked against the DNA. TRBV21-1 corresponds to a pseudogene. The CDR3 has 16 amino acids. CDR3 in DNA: TGTGCCAGCAGCACCCAAGGGGCTTCCATGAACACTGAAGCTTTCTTT. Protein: CASSTQGASMNTEAFF.